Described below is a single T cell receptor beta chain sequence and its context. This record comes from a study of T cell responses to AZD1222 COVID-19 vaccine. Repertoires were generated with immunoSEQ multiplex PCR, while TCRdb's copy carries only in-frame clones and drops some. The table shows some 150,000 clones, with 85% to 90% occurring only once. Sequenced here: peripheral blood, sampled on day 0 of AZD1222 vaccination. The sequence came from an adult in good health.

The CDR3: CASSQILTGENEQYF. The CDR3 DNA is TGTGCCAGCAGCCAAATCCTGACAGGGGAAAACGAGCAGTACTTC. This chain links TRBV14 with TRBJ2-7; 8 bases are a match to TRBD1. V lost 2 bases, J lost 5 bases, and 8 bases stayed unmatched. CDR1 SGHDN and CDR2 FVKESK come from the germline V gene. The CDR3 covers 15 residues.